This T cell receptor beta chain was identified in a study of blood T cell repertoires in COVID-19. This CDR3 is built from 15 residues. V lost 5 bases, J lost 0 bases, and 6 bases stayed unmatched. Germline assignment: CDR1 MNHEY and CDR2 SMNVEV (reference sequence). Generated by immunoSEQ multiplex PCR, the TCRdb table keeps only in-frame clones and is missing some. The data show around 100,000 clones, 75% to 90% seen once. The sequencing sample was made of peripheral blood. The V call is TRBV27, the J call TRBJ1-1, with 7 positions matching TRBD1. The TCR sequence derives from a human donor in a cohort sampled during active or convalescent COVID-19. The CDR3 sequence: CASSARGRLNTEAFF. The CDR3 region has the DNA TGTGCCAGCAGTGCCAGGGGGAGGCTGAACACTGAAGCTTTCTTT.